The 10 T cell receptor beta chains given below trace back to one sample, sequenced in a study of blood T cells in healthy people across ages. The use of a sample-barcoded 5' primer and a J-beta primer mix characterized a second PCR of about 6 to 11 cycles. TCRdb used MiXCR to reprocess the 5' RACE reads, holding one entry per CDR3 protein. The repertoire holds about 780,000 distinct CDR3 sequences, about 45% seen once, with 15% to 20% in the top ten. The sequenced sample consisted of blood. The origin of the receptors is an elderly man in good health.

About this clonotype: It may be a read error: a sequence one base away is much more abundant. The chain carries TRBV15 and TRBJ2-3, with TRBD1 as a possible D gene (5 bases). The CDR3 loop spans 13 amino acids. Germline assignment: CDR1 LNHNV and CDR2 YYDKDF (reference sequence). CDR3 protein: CATSGDGQDTQYF. CDR3 nucleotide sequence: TGTGCCACCAGCGGAGATGGACAAGATACGCAGTATTTT.

The chain couples TRBV20-1 to TRBJ2-7; either TRBD1 or TRBD2 may fit D (7 bases each). Trimming stripped 3 bases from V and 5 bases from J, with 20 bases between. The CDR3 is 15 amino acids. Germline CDR1 reads DFQATT; CDR2 reads SNEGSKA (reference sequence). For the CDR3, the DNA is TGCAGTGCTAGGACAGAAGGGGGCGGGAGACACGAGCAGTACTTC. This codes for CSARTEGGGRHEQYF.

The chain joins TRBV6-2 or TRBV6-3 to TRBJ2-5, with TRBD1 matching over 7 bases. CDR3 length: 13 amino acids. Losses at the gene ends were 6 bases for V and 1 base for J; bases not matched to a gene: 2. Germline V lookup: CDR1 MNHEY, CDR2 SVGEGT. CDR3: CASRWTGQETQYF. CDR3 coding DNA: TGTGCCAGCAGATGGACAGGCCAAGAGACCCAGTACTTC.

This clonotype turned up a few times. The rearrangement uses TRBV15 and TRBJ2-3; the D gene is possibly TRBD2 (5 bases). The CDR3 consists of 14 residues. V gave up 4 bases and J gave up 1 base, with 9 bases separating them. Looked up from germline, CDR1 is LNHNV and CDR2 is YYDKDF (reference sequence). The chain's CDR3 is CATSNRRGTDTQYF. The DNA of the CDR3 is TGTGCCACCAGCAATCGGCGGGGCACAGATACGCAGTATTTT.

Notes on this clonotype: A junction end diverges from the germline sequence, so it may reflect a read error. The CDR3, as DNA: TGCGCCAGCAGCTTCACTCCAGGGGGAGCCTACAATGTGCAGTTCTTC. This codes for CASSFTPGGAYNVQFF. This sequence joins TRBV5-1 and TRBJ2-1; 7 bases line up with TRBD1. Germline CDR1 SGHRS, CDR2 YFSETQ. CDR3 length: 16 residues.

V is TRBV12-5 and J is TRBJ2-3; 8 nucleotides agree with TRBD2. The CDR3 loop spans 17 amino acids. V was pared by 1 base and J by 1 base, with 7 bases of the junction left unmatched. Germline V CDR1 and CDR2: LGHNT, FRNRAP. As DNA, the CDR3 is TGTGCTAGTGGTTTGGCCCAACTAGCGGATGGCACAGATACGCAGTATTTT. It specifies CASGLAQLADGTDTQYF. The entire variable domain, with the rest obtained from reference TRBV12-5 and TRBJ2-3, is as follows: DARVTQTPRHKVTEMGQEVTMRCQPILGHNTVFWYRQTMMQGLELLAYFRNRAPLDDSGMPKDRFSAEMPDATLATLKIQPSEPRDSAVYFCASGLAQLADGTDTQYFGPGTRLTVL.

This clonotype has just a few counts. The genes are TRBV29-1 and TRBJ2-1; 7 bases agree with TRBD2. Germline V gene lookup returns CDR1 SQVTM and CDR2 ANQGSEA. The CDR3 has 15 residues. The CDR3 sequence is CRGDSGGQTYNEQFF. CDR3 nucleotide sequence: TGCAGGGGGGATTCGGGAGGTCAAACCTACAATGAGCAGTTCTTC.

This clonotype was seen repeatedly, ten times or more. The chain uses TRBV9 and TRBJ2-5; possible D gene TRBD2, 6 bases. CDR1 is SGDLS, CDR2 YYNGEE, per germline. V was pared by 1 base and J by 5 bases, with 12 bases between. The CDR3 spans 14 residues. CDR3 bases: TGTGCCAGCAGCGTATCCGGGGGAGGCGAGACCCAGTACTTC. This sequence encodes CASSVSGGGETQYF.

This clonotype was observed at least ten times. V is TRBV6-6 and J is TRBJ2-7, with D possibly matching TRBD1 (6 bases). CDR3 length: 16 amino acids. The ends were cut back, 3 bases at V and 0 bases at J, with 15 bases in the middle. Germline V gives CDR1 MNHNY, CDR2 SVGAGI (reference sequence). The CDR3 DNA reads TGTGCCAGCAGTTATCCCGACAGGACGGGCTCCTACGAGCAGTACTTC. It codes for CASSYPDRTGSYEQYF.

The chain uses TRBV20-1 and TRBJ2-7; the match to TRBD1 covers 7 bases. This CDR3 comprises 14 residues. V lost 2 bases and J lost 1; bases outside the gene matches: 5. Germline V lookup: CDR1 DFQATT, CDR2 SNEGSKA (reference sequence). The CDR3 spells CSARSSTGSYEQYF. In DNA, the CDR3 is TGCAGTGCTAGATCCTCGACAGGGTCCTACGAGCAGTACTTC.